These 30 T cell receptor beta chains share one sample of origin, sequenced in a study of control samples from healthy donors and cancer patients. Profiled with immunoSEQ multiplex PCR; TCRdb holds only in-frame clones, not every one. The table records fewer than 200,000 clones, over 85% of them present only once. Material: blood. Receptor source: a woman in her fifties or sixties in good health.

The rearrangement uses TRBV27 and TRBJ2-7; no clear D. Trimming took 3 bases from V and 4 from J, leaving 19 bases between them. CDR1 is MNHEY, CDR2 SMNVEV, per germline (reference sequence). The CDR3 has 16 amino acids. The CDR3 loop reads CASSLGGSSGKYEQYF. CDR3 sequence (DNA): TGTGCCAGCAGTTTGGGCGGCTCTTCCGGAAAATACGAGCAGTACTTC.

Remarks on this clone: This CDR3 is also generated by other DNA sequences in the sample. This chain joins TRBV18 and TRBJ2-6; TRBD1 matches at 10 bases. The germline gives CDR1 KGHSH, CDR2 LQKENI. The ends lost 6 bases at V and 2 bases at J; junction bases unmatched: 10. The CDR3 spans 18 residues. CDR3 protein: CASSQGGTGVPGANVLTF. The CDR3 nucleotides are TGTGCCAGCTCCCAGGGAGGGACAGGGGTCCCTGGGGCCAACGTCCTGACTTTC.

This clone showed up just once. In DNA, the CDR3 is TGCGCCAGCAGCTTGGGTGGTATTGGCACTGAAGCTTTCTTT. It codes for CASSLGGIGTEAFF. This sequence joins TRBV5-1 and TRBJ1-1; D is uncertain. Germline CDR1 SGHRS, CDR2 YFSETQ. Between the trimmed V and J ends, which lost 0 bases and 4 bases, there was a span of 10 bases. CDR3 length: 14 amino acids.

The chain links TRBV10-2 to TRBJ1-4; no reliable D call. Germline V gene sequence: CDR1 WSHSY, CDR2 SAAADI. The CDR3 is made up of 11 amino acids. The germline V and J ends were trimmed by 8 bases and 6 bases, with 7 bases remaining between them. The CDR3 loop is CASGFDEKLFF. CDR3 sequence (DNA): TGCGCCAGCGGGTTCGATGAAAAACTGTTTTTT.

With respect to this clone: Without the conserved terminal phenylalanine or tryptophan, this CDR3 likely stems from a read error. The CDR3: CASSLRGREHYEQYS. As DNA, the CDR3 is TGTGCCAGCAGCCTCCGAGGTAGGGAACACTACGAGCAGTACTCC. The chain employs TRBV19 and TRBJ2-7; D is unclear. CDR3 length: 15 amino acids. Germline V gene data show CDR1 as LNHDA and CDR2 as SQIVND (reference sequence). Trimming took 9 bases from V and 3 from J, leaving 21 bases between them.

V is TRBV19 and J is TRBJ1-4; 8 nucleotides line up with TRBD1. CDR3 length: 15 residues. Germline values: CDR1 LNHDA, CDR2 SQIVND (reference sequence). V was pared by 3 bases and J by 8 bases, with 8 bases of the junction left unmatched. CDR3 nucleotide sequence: TGTGCCAGTAGTATCCAGGGGGCTGCTGGGGAAAAACTGTTTTTT. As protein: CASSIQGAAGEKLFF.

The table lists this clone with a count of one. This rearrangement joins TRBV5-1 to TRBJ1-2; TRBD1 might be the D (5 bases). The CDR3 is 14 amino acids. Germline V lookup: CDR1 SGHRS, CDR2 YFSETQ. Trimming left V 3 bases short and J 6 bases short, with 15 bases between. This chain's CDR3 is CASSSRVGADGYTF. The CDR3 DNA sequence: TGCGCCAGCAGCTCCAGGGTCGGCGCTGATGGCTACACCTTC.

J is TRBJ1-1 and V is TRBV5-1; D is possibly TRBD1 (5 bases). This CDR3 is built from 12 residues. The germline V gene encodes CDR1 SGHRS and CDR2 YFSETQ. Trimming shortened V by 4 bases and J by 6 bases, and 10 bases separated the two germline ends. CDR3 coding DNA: TGCGCCAGCAGCGCCCAGGGCGCTGAAGCTTTCTTT. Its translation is CASSAQGAEAFF.

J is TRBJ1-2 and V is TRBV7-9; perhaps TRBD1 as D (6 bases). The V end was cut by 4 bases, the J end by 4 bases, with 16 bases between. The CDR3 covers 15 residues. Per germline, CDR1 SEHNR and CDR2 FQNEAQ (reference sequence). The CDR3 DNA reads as TGTGCCAGCAGCTCGGGCTGGGGGCTTGTCTATGGCTACACCTTC. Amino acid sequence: CASSSGWGLVYGYTF.

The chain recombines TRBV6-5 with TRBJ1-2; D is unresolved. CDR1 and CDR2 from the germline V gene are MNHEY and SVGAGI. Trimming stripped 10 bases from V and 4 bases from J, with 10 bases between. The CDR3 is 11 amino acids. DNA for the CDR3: TGTGCCATCTCCAGGCCCTATGGCTACACCTTC. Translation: CAISRPYGYTF.

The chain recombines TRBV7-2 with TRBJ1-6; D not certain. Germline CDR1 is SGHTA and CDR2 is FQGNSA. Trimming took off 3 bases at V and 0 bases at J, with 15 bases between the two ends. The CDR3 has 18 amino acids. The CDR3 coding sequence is TGTGCCAGCAGCTTCAAAGGGTTCGCAGGCTCCTATAATTCACCCCTCCACTTT. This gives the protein CASSFKGFAGSYNSPLHF. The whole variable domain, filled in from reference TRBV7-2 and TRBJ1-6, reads GAGVSQSPSNKVTEKGKDVELRCDPISGHTALYWYRQSLGQGLEFLIYFQGNSAPDKSGLPSDRFSAERTGGSVSTLTIQRTQQEDSAVYLCASSFKGFAGSYNSPLHFGNGTRLTVT.

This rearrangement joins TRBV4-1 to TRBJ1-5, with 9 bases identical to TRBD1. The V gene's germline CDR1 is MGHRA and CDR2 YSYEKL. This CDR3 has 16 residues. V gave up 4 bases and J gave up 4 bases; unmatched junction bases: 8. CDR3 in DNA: TGCGCCAGCAGCCCGGGACAGGGATCAGTGAATCAGCCCCAGCATTTT. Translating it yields CASSPGQGSVNQPQHF.

The CDR3 spells CASMGEFNTGELFF. The CDR3 region has the DNA TGTGCCAGTATGGGAGAGTTTAACACCGGGGAGCTGTTTTTT. The chain couples TRBV3-1 (or the pseudogene TRBV3-2) to TRBJ2-2, with D possibly being TRBD2 (5 bases). The CDR3 covers 14 residues. V lost 9 bases, J lost 2 bases, and 13 bases lay in between. Looked up from germline, CDR1 is LGHDT and CDR2 is YNNKEL (reference sequence).

CDR3 protein: CASSFRESDTIYF. The CDR3 DNA is TGTGCCAGCAGTTTCCGGGAAAGCGACACCATATATTTT. This sequence joins TRBV27 and TRBJ1-3; no definite D call. The CDR3 loop spans 13 amino acids. Trimming removed 3 bases at V and 8 bases at J, with 11 bases between. From germline, CDR1 is MNHEY and CDR2 SMNVEV (reference sequence).

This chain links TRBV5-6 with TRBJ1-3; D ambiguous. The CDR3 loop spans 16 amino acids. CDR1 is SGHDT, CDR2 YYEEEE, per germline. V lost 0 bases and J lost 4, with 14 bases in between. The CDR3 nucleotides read TGTGCCAGCAGCTTGGGGGCTTGGGCGGAAGGAAACACCATATATTTT. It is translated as CASSLGAWAEGNTIYF.

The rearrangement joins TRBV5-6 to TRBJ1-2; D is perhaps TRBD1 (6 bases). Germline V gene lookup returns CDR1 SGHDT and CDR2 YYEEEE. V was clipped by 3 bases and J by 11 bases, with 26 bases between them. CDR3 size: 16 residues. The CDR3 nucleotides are TGTGCCAGCAGCTATTGGGGCGCCAACGACAGGAGGCCTTACACCTTC. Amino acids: CASSYWGANDRRPYTF.

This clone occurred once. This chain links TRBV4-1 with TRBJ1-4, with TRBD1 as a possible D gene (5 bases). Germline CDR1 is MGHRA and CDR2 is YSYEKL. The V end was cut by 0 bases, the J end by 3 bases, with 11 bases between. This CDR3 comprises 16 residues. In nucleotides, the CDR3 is TGCGCCAGCAGCCAAGAGACGCAGGGAGCTAATGAAAAACTGTTTTTT. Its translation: CASSQETQGANEKLFF.

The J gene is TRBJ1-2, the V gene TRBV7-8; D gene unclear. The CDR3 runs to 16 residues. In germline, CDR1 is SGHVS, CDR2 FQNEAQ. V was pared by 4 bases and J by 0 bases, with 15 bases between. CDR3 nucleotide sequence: TGTGCCAGCAGCTCAGTGGGAGGAGTGACTAACTATGGCTACACCTTC. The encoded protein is CASSSVGGVTNYGYTF.

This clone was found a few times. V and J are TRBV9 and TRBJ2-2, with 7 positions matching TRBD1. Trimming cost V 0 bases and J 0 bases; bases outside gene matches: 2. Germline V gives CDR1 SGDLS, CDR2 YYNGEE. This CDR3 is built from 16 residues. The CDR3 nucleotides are TGTGCCAGCAGCGTAGCAGACAGGGCGAACACCGGGGAGCTGTTTTTT. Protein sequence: CASSVADRANTGELFF.

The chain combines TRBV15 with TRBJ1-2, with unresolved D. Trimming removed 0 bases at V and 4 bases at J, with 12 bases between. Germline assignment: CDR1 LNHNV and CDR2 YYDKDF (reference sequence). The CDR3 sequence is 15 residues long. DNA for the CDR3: TGTGCCACCAGCAGAGATTTCAATCCGGGCTATGGCTACACCTTC. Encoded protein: CATSRDFNPGYGYTF.

The CDR3 sequence: CASRVQGVRDYGYTF. Here the CDR3 DNA reads TGTGCCAGCAGAGTACAGGGGGTTAGAGACTATGGCTACACCTTC. The gene calls are TRBV2 and TRBJ1-2; 8 bases fit TRBD1. Germline loops: CDR1 SNHLY, CDR2 FYNNEI. Trimming took 6 bases from V and 3 from J; bases not matched to a gene: 9. CDR3 length: 15 amino acids.

CDR3 bases: TGTGCCAGTAGTCCCCAGCGGGGGCGCAATCAGCCCCAGCATTTT. As protein: CASSPQRGRNQPQHF. The V call is TRBV19, the J call TRBJ1-5, with D perhaps TRBD1 (6 bases). Trimming left V 5 bases short and J 2 bases short, with 13 bases between. The CDR3 consists of 15 residues. Per the germline V gene, CDR1 is LNHDA and CDR2 is SQIVND (reference sequence).

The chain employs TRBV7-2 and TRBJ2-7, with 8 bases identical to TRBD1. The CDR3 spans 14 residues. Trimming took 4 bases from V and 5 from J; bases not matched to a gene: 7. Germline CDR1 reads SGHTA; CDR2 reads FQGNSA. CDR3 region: CASSSRTGFDEQYF. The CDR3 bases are TGTGCCAGCAGCTCACGGACAGGGTTCGACGAGCAGTACTTC.

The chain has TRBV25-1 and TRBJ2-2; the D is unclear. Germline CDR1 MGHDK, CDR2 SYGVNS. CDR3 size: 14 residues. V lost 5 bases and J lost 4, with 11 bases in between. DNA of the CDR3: TGTGCCAGCAGTTTACCTCGTGGCACCGGGGAGCTGTTTTTT. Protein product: CASSLPRGTGELFF.

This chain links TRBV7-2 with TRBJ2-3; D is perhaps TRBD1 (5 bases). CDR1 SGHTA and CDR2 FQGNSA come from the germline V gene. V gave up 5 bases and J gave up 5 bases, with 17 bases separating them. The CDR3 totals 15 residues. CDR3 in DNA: TGTGCCAGCAGCCGTACGAAGGGGTCAAAAGATACGCAGTATTTT. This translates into CASSRTKGSKDTQYF.

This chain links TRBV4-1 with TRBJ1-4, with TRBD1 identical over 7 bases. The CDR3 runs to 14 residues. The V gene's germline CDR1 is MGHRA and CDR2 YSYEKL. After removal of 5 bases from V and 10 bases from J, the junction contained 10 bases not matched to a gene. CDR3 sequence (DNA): TGCGCCAGCAGCAACCCGGGACAGAGTGGAAAACTGTTTTTT. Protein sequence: CASSNPGQSGKLFF.

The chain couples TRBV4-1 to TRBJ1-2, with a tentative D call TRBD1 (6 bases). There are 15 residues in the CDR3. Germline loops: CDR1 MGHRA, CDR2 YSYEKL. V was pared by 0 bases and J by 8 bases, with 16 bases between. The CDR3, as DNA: TGCGCCAGCAGCCAAGATATTTTAGGGGGACGGGGCTACACCTTC. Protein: CASSQDILGGRGYTF.

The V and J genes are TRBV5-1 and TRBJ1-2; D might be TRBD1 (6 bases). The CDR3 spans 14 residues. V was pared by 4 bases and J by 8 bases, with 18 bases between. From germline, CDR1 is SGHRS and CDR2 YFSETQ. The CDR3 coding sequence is TGCGCCAGCAGCCCTTATGCACAGGGAGAGGGCTACACCTTC. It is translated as CASSPYAQGEGYTF.

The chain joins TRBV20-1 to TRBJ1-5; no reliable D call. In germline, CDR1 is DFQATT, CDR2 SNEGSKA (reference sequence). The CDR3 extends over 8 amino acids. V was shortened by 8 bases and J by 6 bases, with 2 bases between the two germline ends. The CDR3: CSSQPQHF. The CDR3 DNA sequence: TGCAGTTCTCAGCCCCAGCATTTT.

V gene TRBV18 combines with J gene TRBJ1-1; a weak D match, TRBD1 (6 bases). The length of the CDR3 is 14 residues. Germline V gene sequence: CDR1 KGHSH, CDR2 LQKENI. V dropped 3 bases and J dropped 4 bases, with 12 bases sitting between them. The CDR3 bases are TGTGCCAGCTCACCCCCGGGACAACGCACTGAAGCTTTCTTT. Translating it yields CASSPPGQRTEAFF.